These T cell receptor beta chains were read from a single sample in a study of radiation and T cells in renal cell carcinoma. Assay: immunoSEQ multiplex PCR; the TCRdb copy retains only in-frame clones and omits some. The data show 150,000 to 180,000 clones, 80% to 90% seen once. The specimen comprised blood, sampled from a patient whose treatment included radiotherapy and nephrectomy. The receptors derive from a woman between 45 and 60 years old with renal cell carcinoma. Each CDR3 is given with its conserved first and last residue. D genes are given only for firm matches. Rows give clone size only sometimes, using once, few, many, or a class for an expanded clone.

j_gene | v_gene | abundance | d_gene | CDR3aa | CDR3nt
TRBJ2-7 | TRBV6-4 | . | TRBD1 | CASSDSIAQGVDEQYF | TGTGCCAGCAGTGACTCGATAGCACAGGGGGTCGACGAGCAGTACTTC
TRBJ2-2 | TRBV6-5 | . | . | CASSQGRRAGELFF | TGTGCCAGCAGTCAGGGTAGAAGAGCCGGGGAGCTGTTTTTT
TRBJ1-6 | TRBV7-9 | . | TRBD1 | CASSRTGGSSPLHF | TGTGCCAGCAGCCGAACAGGGGGATCTTCACCCCTCCACTTT
TRBJ1-2 | TRBV6-1 | once | TRBD1 | CASREDRDYGYTF | TGTGCCAGCAGGGAGGACAGGGACTATGGCTACACCTTC
TRBJ2-7 | TRBV28 | . | . | CASSSYDGPDYEQYF | TGTGCCAGCAGTTCCTATGACGGACCGGACTACGAGCAGTACTTC
TRBJ2-1 | TRBV7-2 | . | TRBD2 | CASSLGTSGGQLGEQFF | TGTGCCAGCAGCTTAGGGACTAGCGGGGGACAATTGGGTGAGCAGTTCTTC
TRBJ2-5 | TRBV14 | . | TRBD1 | CASSQARGPAGTQYF | TGTGCCAGCAGCCAAGCTAGGGGGCCCGCCGGGACCCAGTACTTC
TRBJ1-2 | TRBV2 | . | . | CASSIEGGEGVGYTF | TGTGCCAGCAGTATTGAAGGCGGCGAAGGGGTCGGCTACACCTTC
TRBJ2-3 | TRBV5-8 | . | TRBD1 | CASSKGQGTDTQYF | TGTGCCAGCAGCAAGGGACAGGGCACAGATACGCAGTATTTT
TRBJ2-1 | TRBV21-1 | once | . | CASSKGDNGDEQFF | TGTGCCAGCAGCAAAGGAGACAATGGGGATGAGCAGTTCTTC
TRBJ1-6 | TRBV19 | . | . | CASMTRGKRNSPLHF | TGTGCCAGTATGACCCGGGGGAAGAGAAATTCACCCCTCCACTTT
TRBJ2-3 | TRBV10-1 | . | . | CASSESRRTQTSTDTQYF | TGCGCCAGCAGTGAGTCGAGGCGAACGCAGACTAGCACAGATACGCAGTATTTT
TRBJ2-3 | TRBV4-1 | . | TRBD2 | CASSQDGTRTDTQYF | TGCGCCAGCAGCCAAGACGGGACTAGGACAGATACGCAGTATTTT
TRBJ2-4 | TRBV4-1 | . | TRBD1 | CASSQDMDQGAAKNIQYF | TGCGCCAGCAGCCAAGATATGGACCAGGGGGCGGCCAAAAACATTCAGTACTTC
TRBJ2-2 | TRBV7-3 | . | . | CASSSSPNTGELFF | TGTGCCAGCAGCTCGTCCCCAAACACCGGGGAGCTGTTTTTT
TRBJ1-5 | TRBV7-2 | . | TRBD1 | CASRRTGGGYQPQHF | TGTGCCAGCAGGCGGACAGGGGGCGGGTATCAGCCCCAGCATTTT
TRBJ2-1 | TRBV6-6 | . | TRBD1 | CASSLGQGSYNEQFF | TGTGCCAGCAGTTTAGGACAGGGGTCCTACAATGAGCAGTTCTTC
TRBJ2-1 | TRBV5-1 | . | . | CASSLDGASSNEQFF | TGCGCCAGCAGCTTGGATGGTGCGAGTTCCAATGAGCAGTTCTTC
TRBJ2-1 | TRBV10-1 | . | . | CGGDRPYNEQFF | TGCGGGGGGGACAGACCCTACAATGAGCAGTTCTTC
TRBJ1-2 | TRBV4-3 | . | TRBD1 | CASSQENRGHYGYTF | TGCGCCAGCAGCCAAGAAAACAGGGGACACTATGGCTACACCTTC
TRBJ2-3 | TRBV9 | . | . | CASSVDGADTQYF | TGTGCCAGCAGCGTAGATGGAGCAGATACGCAGTATTTT
TRBJ2-5 | TRBV19 | . | TRBD2 | CASSIVGASGGQETQYF | TGTGCCAGTAGTATAGTTGGGGCTAGCGGGGGCCAAGAGACCCAGTACTTC
TRBJ2-5 | TRBV18 | once | . | CASSPEYRDPSTQYF | TGTGCCAGCTCACCCGAATACAGGGATCCCTCAACCCAGTACTTC
TRBJ1-2 | TRBV7-2 | . | . | CASSLAPGVFIMDGYTF | TGTGCCAGCAGCTTAGCTCCTGGGGTCTTCATAATGGATGGCTACACCTTC
TRBJ1-1 | TRBV11-2 | . | . | CASSLGVGGLNTEAFF | TGTGCCAGCAGCTTAGGGGTCGGGGGATTGAACACTGAAGCTTTCTTT
TRBJ2-2 | TRBV10-3 | . | . | CAIGTDADTGELFF | TGTGCCATCGGGACCGACGCGGACACCGGGGAGCTGTTTTTT
TRBJ2-7 | TRBV7-9 | . | . | CASSFPGWDKGNYEQYF | TGTGCCAGCAGCTTTCCCGGGTGGGACAAGGGAAACTACGAGCAGTACTTC